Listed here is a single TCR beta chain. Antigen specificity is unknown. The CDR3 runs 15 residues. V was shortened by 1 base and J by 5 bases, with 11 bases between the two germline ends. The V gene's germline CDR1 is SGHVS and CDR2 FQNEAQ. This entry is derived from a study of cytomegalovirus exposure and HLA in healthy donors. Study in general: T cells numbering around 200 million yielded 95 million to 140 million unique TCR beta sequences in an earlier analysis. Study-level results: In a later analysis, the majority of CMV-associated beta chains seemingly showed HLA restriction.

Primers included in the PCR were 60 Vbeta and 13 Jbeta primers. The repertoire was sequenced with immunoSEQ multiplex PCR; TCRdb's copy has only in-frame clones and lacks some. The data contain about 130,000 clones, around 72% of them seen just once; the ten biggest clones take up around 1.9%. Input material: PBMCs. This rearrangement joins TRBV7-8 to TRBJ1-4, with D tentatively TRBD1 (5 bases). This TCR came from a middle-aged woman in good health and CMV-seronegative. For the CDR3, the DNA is TGTGCCAGCAGCTTAGAACCGGAGGGGAATGAAAAACTGTTTTTT. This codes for CASSLEPEGNEKLFF.